The clone carrying this TCR beta chain was found many times. Its antigen is as yet unknown. Donors uniformly comprised healthy Caucasians. This sample was taken from a study of identical twins. Findings of the study overall: The study based its conclusions on cross-sectional statistical analysis and did not follow the same donors. Model-predicted out-of-frame TCR alpha sharing fell below observed values in monozygotic twins.

V lost 3 bases and J 1 base, leaving 27 bases between the germline ends. Germline loops: CDR1 MDHEN, CDR2 SYDVKM. The CDR3 runs 20 residues. A universal primer site was incorporated via template switching, and the cDNA contained unique molecular identifiers. TCRdb re-derived calls from the 5' RACE reads in MiXCR, one entry per CDR3 protein. The table shows some 630,000 distinct CDR3 sequences, with 7% to 7.5% occurring only once. These records were also assigned to another study, of yellow fever vaccine responses in identical twins.

V gene TRBV28 combines with J gene TRBJ1-1; maybe TRBD1 (5 bases). Source material: PBMCs. This sequence originates from a woman younger than 35 in good health. DNA for the CDR3: TGTGCCAGCAGTTTCCCCCTGGGTGGGGGTTATTTCTTGACGAACACTGAAGCTTTCTTT. This gives the protein CASSFPLGGGYFLTNTEAFF.